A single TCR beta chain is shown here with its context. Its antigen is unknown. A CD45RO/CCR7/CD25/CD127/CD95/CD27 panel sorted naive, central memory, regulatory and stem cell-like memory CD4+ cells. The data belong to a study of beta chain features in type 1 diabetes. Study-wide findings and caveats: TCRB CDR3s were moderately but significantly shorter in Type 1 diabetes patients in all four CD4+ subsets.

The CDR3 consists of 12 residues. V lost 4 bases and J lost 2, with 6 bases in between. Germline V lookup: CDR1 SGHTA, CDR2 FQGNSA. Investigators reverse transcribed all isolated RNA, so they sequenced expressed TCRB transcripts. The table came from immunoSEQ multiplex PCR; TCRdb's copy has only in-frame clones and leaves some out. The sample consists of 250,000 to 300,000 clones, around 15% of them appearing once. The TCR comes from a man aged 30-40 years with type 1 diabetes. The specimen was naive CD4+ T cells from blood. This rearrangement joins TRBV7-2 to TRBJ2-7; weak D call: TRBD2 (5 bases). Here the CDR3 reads CASSSTTYEQYF. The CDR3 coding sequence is TGTGCCAGCAGCTCGACTACCTACGAGCAGTACTTC.